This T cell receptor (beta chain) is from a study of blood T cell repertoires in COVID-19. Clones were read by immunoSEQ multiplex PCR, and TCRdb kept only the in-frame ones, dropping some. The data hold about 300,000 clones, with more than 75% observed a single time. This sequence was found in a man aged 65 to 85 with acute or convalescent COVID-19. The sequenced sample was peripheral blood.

CDR3 protein: CASRENLAGTSTDTQYF. The CDR3 DNA is TGCGCCAGCAGAGAAAACCTAGCGGGAACAAGCACAGATACGCAGTATTTT. The chain combines TRBV10-1 with TRBJ2-3; the match to TRBD2 covers 9 bases. Germline V gene lookup returns CDR1 WNHNN and CDR2 SYGVQD (reference sequence). J gave up 0 bases and V 6 bases, and 10 bases lay outside the gene matches. The CDR3 extends over 17 amino acids.